A selection of T cell receptor beta chains follows, all from one sample in a study of shared clonotypes between healthy human individuals. The protocol was immunoSEQ multiplex PCR, while the TCRdb copy is restricted to in-frame clones and leaves out a portion. This sample yields 2 million to 2.5 million clones, of which under 95% are seen a single time; about 0.41% belongs to the top ten. The sequenced material came from naive CD4+ T cells from PBMCs. These receptors originate from a man younger than 30 in good health. Some clones in this sample may be carry-over from other donors' samples. Both conserved end residues are part of each CDR3. D genes are given only for firm matches. Where a row states a size, it is once, few, many or the class of an expanded clone; other rows omit it.

d_call j_call clone_size v_call cdr3_nt cdr3_aa
NA TRBJ2-5 NA TRBV30 TGTGCCTGGAGTCCTGGGGGTGAGACCCAGTACTTC CAWSPGGETQYF
TRBD2 TRBJ2-7 NA TRBV18 TGTGCCAGCTCCCCGGGGGGGGTCCCCTCCTACGAGCAGTACTTC CASSPGGVPSYEQYF
NA TRBJ2-5 NA TRBV30 TGTGCCTGGAGTAGGAACGCCCAAGAGACCCAGTACTTC CAWSRNAQETQYF
NA TRBJ1-1 NA TRBV5-1 TGCGCCAGCAGCTTGATCGGCCAGGGGAACACTGAAGCTTTCTTT CASSLIGQGNTEAFF
TRBD2 TRBJ2-2 NA TRBV29-1 TGCAGCGTGGGCGGGGGAAGCGGCGGGGAGCTGTTTTTT CSVGGGSGGELFF
NA TRBJ2-5 once TRBV5-5 TGTGCCAGCAGCTTGCCCTGGGGAGAGACCCAGTACTTC CASSLPWGETQYF
NA TRBJ2-3 NA TRBV7-9 TGTGCCAGCAGCTTCCTCAGGGCGGGATACACAGATACGCAGTATTTT CASSFLRAGYTDTQYF
NA TRBJ2-7 once TRBV9 TGTGCCAGCAGCGTAGGAGGTGGGGCAAGTTCCTACGAGCAGTACTTC CASSVGGGASSYEQYF
TRBD1 TRBJ2-1 NA TRBV12-5 TGTGCTAGTGGAGATGGACAGGGAGAATACAATGAGCAGTTCTTC CASGDGQGEYNEQFF
NA TRBJ2-2 NA TRBV30 TGTGCCGGGGGACACGGCACCGGGGAGCTGTTTTTT CAGGHGTGELFF
NA TRBJ2-3 once TRBV7-3 TGTGCCAGCAGCCCCGGAACAGATACGCAGTATTTT CASSPGTDTQYF
NA TRBJ1-5 NA TRBV27 TGTGCCTCTTGGGCAGGTTTTAATCAGCCCCAGCATTTT CASWAGFNQPQHF
TRBD2 TRBJ2-7 once TRBV28 TGTGCCAGCAGTGAATTATCCGCGGGAGCACAGTACGAGCAGTACTTC CASSELSAGAQYEQYF
TRBD1 TRBJ1-1 NA TRBV4-2 TGTGCCAGCAGCCAAAACAGGGGCGGGGGGACTGAAGCTTTCTTT CASSQNRGGGTEAFF
NA TRBJ2-7 NA TRBV29-1 TGCAGCGTTACTTCAGGGGTCTACGAGCAGTACTTC CSVTSGVYEQYF
NA TRBJ2-3 NA TRBV5-4 TGTGCCAGCACTAGGGGTGATACGCAGTATTTT CASTRGDTQYF